This is a list of T cell receptor beta chains from one sample in a study of OX40 agonist ivuxolimab in advanced cancers. This table comes from immunoSEQ multiplex PCR, and its TCRdb copy is limited to in-frame clones, with some not included. The sample consists of under 25,000 clones, more than 80% of them appearing once. The specimen was CD4+ or CD8+ T cells sorted from blood, collected in a trial of the OX40 agonist ivuxolimab. The receptors stem from an adult with an advanced solid tumor such as melanoma, head and neck, liver or kidney cancer. The CDR3 runs from the conserved cysteine through the conserved F or W. Each record gives: CDR3 DNA, CDR3 protein, V gene, D gene, J gene, clone size. A D gene is named only where the DNA matches it firmly. Some rows have no size entry. The others give once, few or many, or a class for an expanded clone.

cdr3_nt: TGCAGCGTTGAGGGACTAGCGGTAGGGGACATTCAGTACTTC
cdr3_aa: CSVEGLAVGDIQYF
v_call: TRBV29-1
d_call: TRBD2
j_call: TRBJ2-4
clone_size: -

cdr3_nt: TGTGCCAGCAGCAGGGCCCTGGGGCAGGTCAATGAGCAGTTCTTC
cdr3_aa: CASSRALGQVNEQFF
v_call: TRBV7-8
d_call: -
j_call: TRBJ2-1
clone_size: -

cdr3_nt: TGTGCCAGCAGCCAATTTGGGTCAGGTTCGGAGACCCAGTACTTC
cdr3_aa: CASSQFGSGSETQYF
v_call: TRBV14
d_call: -
j_call: TRBJ2-5
clone_size: few

cdr3_nt: TGTGCCAGTAGTATCTTTAGGGAGAACACTGAAGCTTTCTTT
cdr3_aa: CASSIFRENTEAFF
v_call: TRBV19
d_call: -
j_call: TRBJ1-1
clone_size: -

cdr3_nt: TGCGCCAGCAGCCAAGTTATGGGCGGAGAGACCCAGTACTTC
cdr3_aa: CASSQVMGGETQYF
v_call: TRBV4-1
d_call: -
j_call: TRBJ2-5
clone_size: -

cdr3_nt: TGTGCCAGTAGTATAATGAGGACAGGGAACACTGAAGCTTTCTTT
cdr3_aa: CASSIMRTGNTEAFF
v_call: TRBV19
d_call: TRBD1
j_call: TRBJ1-1
clone_size: -

cdr3_nt: TGTGCCAGCAGCTTAAGCCCAGCCTCCTACGAGCAGTACTTC
cdr3_aa: CASSLSPASYEQYF
v_call: TRBV11-3
d_call: -
j_call: TRBJ2-7
clone_size: -

cdr3_nt: TGTGCCAGCAGCTCCTACAGGGATGAAAAACTGTTTTTT
cdr3_aa: CASSSYRDEKLFF
v_call: TRBV11-2
d_call: -
j_call: TRBJ1-4
clone_size: -

cdr3_nt: TGTGCCAGCAGTTTAGGGGCAGAGTATGGCTACACCTTC
cdr3_aa: CASSLGAEYGYTF
v_call: TRBV27
d_call: -
j_call: TRBJ1-2
clone_size: -

cdr3_nt: TGTGCCAGCAGTGAAGGGACAGGGGGCTACAATGAGCAGTTCTTC
cdr3_aa: CASSEGTGGYNEQFF
v_call: TRBV6-1
d_call: TRBD1
j_call: TRBJ2-1
clone_size: -

cdr3_nt: TGTGCCAGCAGTCAGGGCGGACAGCATAGCAATCAGCCCCAGCATTTT
cdr3_aa: CASSQGGQHSNQPQHF
v_call: TRBV6-6
d_call: -
j_call: TRBJ1-5
clone_size: -

cdr3_nt: TGTGCCAGCAGTCAACAGGGGAGTGTGGCTTTCTTT
cdr3_aa: CASSQQGSVAFF
v_call: TRBV27
d_call: TRBD1
j_call: TRBJ1-1
clone_size: -

cdr3_nt: TGTGCCAGCAGCTTAGCAGAGGGTCAAACCTACGAGCAGTACTTC
cdr3_aa: CASSLAEGQTYEQYF
v_call: TRBV7-6
d_call: -
j_call: TRBJ2-7
clone_size: -

cdr3_nt: TGTGCCAGCAGCGATCGACAGGGGTGGTCGAAAGGCTACACCTTC
cdr3_aa: CASSDRQGWSKGYTF
v_call: TRBV9
d_call: TRBD1
j_call: TRBJ1-2
clone_size: -

cdr3_nt: TGTGCCAGCAGCTTAATGGTCTTGGCTAGCACAGATACGCAGTATTTT
cdr3_aa: CASSLMVLASTDTQYF
v_call: TRBV7-2
d_call: -
j_call: TRBJ2-3
clone_size: -

cdr3_nt: TGTGCCAGCAGCTCCGGGACAGCTCCTCGTGAGCAGTACTTC
cdr3_aa: CASSSGTAPREQYF
v_call: TRBV14
d_call: TRBD1
j_call: TRBJ2-7
clone_size: -

cdr3_nt: TGTGCCAGCGGAGGACCCTATGGCTACACCTTC
cdr3_aa: CASGGPYGYTF
v_call: TRBV7-3
d_call: -
j_call: TRBJ1-2
clone_size: -

cdr3_nt: TGTGCCAGCAGTGGGGGGACAGGGGGTGACGAGCAGTACTTC
cdr3_aa: CASSGGTGGDEQYF
v_call: TRBV28
d_call: TRBD1
j_call: TRBJ2-7
clone_size: -

cdr3_nt: TGCAGTGCTTCCCGGGGCGAGCAGTACTTC
cdr3_aa: CSASRGEQYF
v_call: TRBV20-1
d_call: -
j_call: TRBJ2-7
clone_size: -

cdr3_nt: TGCGCCAGCAGCCAAGATAGAACAGGCTCGGACGAGCAGTACTTC
cdr3_aa: CASSQDRTGSDEQYF
v_call: TRBV4-3
d_call: -
j_call: TRBJ2-7
clone_size: once

cdr3_nt: TGTGCCAGCAGTTACACCCTTCGGAATGAGCAGTTCTTC
cdr3_aa: CASSYTLRNEQFF
v_call: TRBV6-6
d_call: -
j_call: TRBJ2-1
clone_size: -

cdr3_nt: TGTGCCAGCAGTTTCAGCTACAGCTCCTACAATGAGCAGTTCTTC
cdr3_aa: CASSFSYSSYNEQFF
v_call: TRBV6-5
d_call: -
j_call: TRBJ2-1
clone_size: -

cdr3_nt: TGTGCCAGCAGTGAAGCTCCGGGACAGGGGGAGGCTGACTACACCTTC
cdr3_aa: CASSEAPGQGEADYTF
v_call: TRBV2
d_call: TRBD1
j_call: TRBJ1-2
clone_size: once

cdr3_nt: TGTGCCAGCAGCCAAGATAGAACCTACGAGCAGTACTTC
cdr3_aa: CASSQDRTYEQYF
v_call: TRBV14
d_call: -
j_call: TRBJ2-7
clone_size: few

cdr3_nt: TGTGCCAGTAGTATAGAAGAGGGTATGAACACTGAAGCTTTCTTT
cdr3_aa: CASSIEEGMNTEAFF
v_call: TRBV19
d_call: -
j_call: TRBJ1-1
clone_size: -

cdr3_nt: TGTGCCAGCAGCTTATTGGGACAGTCTCCCCTCCACTTT
cdr3_aa: CASSLLGQSPLHF
v_call: TRBV7-9
d_call: TRBD1
j_call: TRBJ1-6
clone_size: -

cdr3_nt: TGTGCCAGCAGTCTCGGGACAGGGGTGGATGAGCAGTTCTTC
cdr3_aa: CASSLGTGVDEQFF
v_call: TRBV27
d_call: TRBD1
j_call: TRBJ2-1
clone_size: -

cdr3_nt: TGTGCCAGCAGGTCTCTGGGGGGTAGCGGCTCCTACAATGAGCAGTTCTTC
cdr3_aa: CASRSLGGSGSYNEQFF
v_call: TRBV2
d_call: -
j_call: TRBJ2-1
clone_size: -

cdr3_nt: TGTGCCAGCTCCCCCAACCCACGGGCGCACTATGGCTACACCTTC
cdr3_aa: CASSPNPRAHYGYTF
v_call: TRBV18
d_call: -
j_call: TRBJ1-2
clone_size: -

cdr3_nt: TGTGCCAGCAGCCCCGGGGGTATGGTTTCACCCCTCCACTTT
cdr3_aa: CASSPGGMVSPLHF
v_call: TRBV5-6
d_call: -
j_call: TRBJ1-6
clone_size: -

cdr3_nt: TGTGCCAGCAGTGTGGTTAGCGGGGAGTCCGGGGAGCTGTTTTTT
cdr3_aa: CASSVVSGESGELFF
v_call: TRBV6-1
d_call: TRBD2
j_call: TRBJ2-2
clone_size: -

cdr3_nt: TGTGCCAGCAGCCTGACAGGGCTGATGAACACTGAAGCTTTCTTT
cdr3_aa: CASSLTGLMNTEAFF
v_call: TRBV5-4
d_call: TRBD1
j_call: TRBJ1-1
clone_size: -

cdr3_nt: TGTGCCAGCAGCCCTACTAGCGGGGGTTACAATGAGCAGTTCTTC
cdr3_aa: CASSPTSGGYNEQFF
v_call: TRBV7-6
d_call: TRBD2
j_call: TRBJ2-1
clone_size: -